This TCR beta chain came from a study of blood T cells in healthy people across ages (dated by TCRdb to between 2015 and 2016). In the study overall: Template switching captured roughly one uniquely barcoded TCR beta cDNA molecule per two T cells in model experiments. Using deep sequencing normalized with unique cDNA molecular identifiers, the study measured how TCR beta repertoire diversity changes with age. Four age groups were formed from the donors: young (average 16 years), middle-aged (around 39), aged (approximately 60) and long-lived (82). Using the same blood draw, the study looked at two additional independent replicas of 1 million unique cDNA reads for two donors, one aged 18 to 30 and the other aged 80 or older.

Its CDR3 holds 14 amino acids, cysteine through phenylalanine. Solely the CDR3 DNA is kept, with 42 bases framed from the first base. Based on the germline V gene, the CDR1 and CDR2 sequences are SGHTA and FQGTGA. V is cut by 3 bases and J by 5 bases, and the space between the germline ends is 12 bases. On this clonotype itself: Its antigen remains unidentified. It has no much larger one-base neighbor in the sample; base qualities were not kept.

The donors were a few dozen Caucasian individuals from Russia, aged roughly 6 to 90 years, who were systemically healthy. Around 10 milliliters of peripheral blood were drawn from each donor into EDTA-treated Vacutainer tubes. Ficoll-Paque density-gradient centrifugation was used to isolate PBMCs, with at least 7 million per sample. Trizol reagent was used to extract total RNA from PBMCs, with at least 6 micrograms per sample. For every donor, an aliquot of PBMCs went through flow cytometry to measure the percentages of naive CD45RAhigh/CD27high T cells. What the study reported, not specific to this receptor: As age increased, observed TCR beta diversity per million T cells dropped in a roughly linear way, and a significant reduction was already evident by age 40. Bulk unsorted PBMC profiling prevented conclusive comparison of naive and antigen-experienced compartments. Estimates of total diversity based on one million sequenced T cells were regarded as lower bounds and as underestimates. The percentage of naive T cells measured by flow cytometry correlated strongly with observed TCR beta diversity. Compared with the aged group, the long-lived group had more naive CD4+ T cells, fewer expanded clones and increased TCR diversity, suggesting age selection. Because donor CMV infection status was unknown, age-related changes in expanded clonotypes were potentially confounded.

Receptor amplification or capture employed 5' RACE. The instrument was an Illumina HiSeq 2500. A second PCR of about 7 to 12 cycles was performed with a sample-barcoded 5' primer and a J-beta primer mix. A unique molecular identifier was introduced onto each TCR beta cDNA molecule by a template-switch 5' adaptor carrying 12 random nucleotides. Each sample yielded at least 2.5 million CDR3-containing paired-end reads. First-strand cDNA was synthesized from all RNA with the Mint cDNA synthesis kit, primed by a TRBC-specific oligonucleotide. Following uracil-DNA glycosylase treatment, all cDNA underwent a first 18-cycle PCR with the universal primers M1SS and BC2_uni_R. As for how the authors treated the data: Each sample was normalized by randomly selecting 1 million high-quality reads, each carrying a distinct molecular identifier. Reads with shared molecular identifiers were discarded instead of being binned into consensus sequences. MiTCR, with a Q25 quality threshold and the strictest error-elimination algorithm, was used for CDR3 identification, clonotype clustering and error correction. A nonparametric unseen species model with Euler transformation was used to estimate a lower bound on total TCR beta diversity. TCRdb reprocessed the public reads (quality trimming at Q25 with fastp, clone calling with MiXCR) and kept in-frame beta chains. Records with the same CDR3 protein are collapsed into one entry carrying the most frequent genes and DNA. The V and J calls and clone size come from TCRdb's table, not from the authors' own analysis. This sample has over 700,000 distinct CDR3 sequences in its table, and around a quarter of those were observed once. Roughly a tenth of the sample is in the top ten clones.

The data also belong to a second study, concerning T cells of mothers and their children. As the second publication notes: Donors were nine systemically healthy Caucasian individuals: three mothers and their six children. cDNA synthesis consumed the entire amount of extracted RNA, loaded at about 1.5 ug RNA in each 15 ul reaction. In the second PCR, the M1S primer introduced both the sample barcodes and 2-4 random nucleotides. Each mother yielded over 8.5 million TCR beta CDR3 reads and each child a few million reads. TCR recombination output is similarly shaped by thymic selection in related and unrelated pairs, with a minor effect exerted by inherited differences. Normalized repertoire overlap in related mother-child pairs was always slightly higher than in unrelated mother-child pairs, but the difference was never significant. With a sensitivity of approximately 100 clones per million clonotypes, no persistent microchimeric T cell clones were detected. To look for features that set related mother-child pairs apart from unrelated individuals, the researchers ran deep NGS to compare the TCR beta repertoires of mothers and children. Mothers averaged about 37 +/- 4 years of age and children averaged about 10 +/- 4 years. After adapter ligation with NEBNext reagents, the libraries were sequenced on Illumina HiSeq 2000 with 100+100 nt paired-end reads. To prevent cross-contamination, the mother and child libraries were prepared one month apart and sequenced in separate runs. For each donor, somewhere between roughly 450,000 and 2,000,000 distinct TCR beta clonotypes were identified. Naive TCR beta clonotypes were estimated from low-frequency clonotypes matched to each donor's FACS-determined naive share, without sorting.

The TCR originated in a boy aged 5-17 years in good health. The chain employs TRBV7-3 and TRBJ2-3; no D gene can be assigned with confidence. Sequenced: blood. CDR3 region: CASSFSRAQDTQYF. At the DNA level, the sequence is TGTGCCAGCAGCTTTTCACGGGCACAAGATACGCAGTATTTT.